This paragraph reports one T cell receptor beta chain. Antigen unknown. This sample was taken from a study of cytomegalovirus exposure and HLA in healthy donors. Regarding the study as a whole: After further analysis at a later stage, 16,951 TCR beta sequences were associated with HLA alleles at 0.05 false discovery rate.

60 Vbeta and 13 Jbeta primers were used in PCR. Profiled with immunoSEQ multiplex PCR; TCRdb holds only in-frame clones, not every one. The repertoire holds 150,000 to 200,000 clones, 85% to 90% seen once, with 1.5% to 2% in the top ten. This CDR3 is built from 15 residues. The germline CDR1 and CDR2 sequences are SGHRS and YFSETQ. After removal of 2 bases from V and 5 bases from J, the junction contained 5 bases not matched to a gene. The TCR comes from a woman between 18 and 29 years old in good health and CMV-seronegative. The J gene is TRBJ2-3, the V gene TRBV5-1, with 10 bases fitting TRBD2. Sequenced sample: PBMCs. In DNA form, the CDR3 reads TGCGCCAGCAGCTTTCGAAGCGGGGGGGAAGATACGCAGTATTTT. This codes for CASSFRSGGEDTQYF.